This T cell receptor beta chain was identified in a study of T cells after yellow fever vaccination. Findings and limits, study-wide: Post-booster reappearance was seen for most primary-vaccination clones (about 96% CD4, around 90% CD8). Abundant contaminating clonotypes from the bulk population could appear in FACS-sorted repertoires.

This CDR3 has 14 residues. Trimming removed 6 bases from V and 6 bases from J; junction bases left unmatched: 11. Many counts were recorded for this clonotype. The antigen is not known. In TCRdb, the 5' RACE reads were re-called with MiXCR into one record per CDR3 protein. The sample shows some 250,000 distinct CDR3 sequences, about 3.5% of them seen only once. The starting material was PBMCs, obtained 15 days after the yellow fever booster vaccination. The rearrangement links TRBV12-3 or TRBV12-4 to TRBJ2-7; 7 nucleotides line up with TRBD1. This TCR derives from a man aged 18 to 30 who received the YFV17D yellow fever vaccine. The DNA of the CDR3 is TGTGCCAGCAGCCCCACAGGGGTTGAAATCGAGCAGTACTTC. Residues: CASSPTGVEIEQYF.